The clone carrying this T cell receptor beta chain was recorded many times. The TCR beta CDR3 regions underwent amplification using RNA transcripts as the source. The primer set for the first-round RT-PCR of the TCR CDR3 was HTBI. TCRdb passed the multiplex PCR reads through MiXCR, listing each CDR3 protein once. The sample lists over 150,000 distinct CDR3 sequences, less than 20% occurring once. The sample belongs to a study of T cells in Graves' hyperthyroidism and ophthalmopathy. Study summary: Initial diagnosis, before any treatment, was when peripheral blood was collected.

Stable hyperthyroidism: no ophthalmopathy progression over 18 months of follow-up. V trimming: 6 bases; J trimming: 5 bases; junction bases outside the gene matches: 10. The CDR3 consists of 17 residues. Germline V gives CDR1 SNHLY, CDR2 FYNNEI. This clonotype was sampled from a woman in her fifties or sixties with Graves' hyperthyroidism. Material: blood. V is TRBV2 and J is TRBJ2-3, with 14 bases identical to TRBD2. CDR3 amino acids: CASRHDSGTSGRDTQYF. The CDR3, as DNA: TGTGCCAGCAGACACGACTCCGGGACTAGCGGGAGAGATACGCAGTATTTT.